The present TCR beta chain was sequenced within a study of cytomegalovirus exposure and HLA in healthy donors. Study-wide results and limits: CMV serostatus was the only recorded immune exposure for donors. Previously analyzed data showed that most TCR beta V segments were productive at a frequency of about 87% or about 30%. Several of the most significant clusters were apparently associated with common viral pathogens in a later analysis. From TCR beta sequences, most subjects' HLA-A and HLA-B alleles were reportedly predicted accurately.

Note on this clone: The antigen is not known.

In germline, CDR1 is ENHRY, CDR2 SYGVKD. The CDR3 is 13 amino acids. The V end lost 3 bases, the J end lost 5 bases, and 10 bases lay between the germline ends. The PCR employed 60 Vbeta primers together with 13 Jbeta primers. Sequenced by immunoSEQ multiplex PCR; TCRdb stores in-frame clones only, minus some. The table has 160,000 or so clones, more than 75% seen once. The TCR comes from a male donor in good health and CMV-seronegative. This chain joins TRBV10-3 and TRBJ1-1, with D hard to call. The sample was PBMCs. The CDR3 DNA reads TGTGCCATCAGTGAAATGGTTAGTACTGAAGCTTTCTTT. Translation gives CAISEMVSTEAFF.